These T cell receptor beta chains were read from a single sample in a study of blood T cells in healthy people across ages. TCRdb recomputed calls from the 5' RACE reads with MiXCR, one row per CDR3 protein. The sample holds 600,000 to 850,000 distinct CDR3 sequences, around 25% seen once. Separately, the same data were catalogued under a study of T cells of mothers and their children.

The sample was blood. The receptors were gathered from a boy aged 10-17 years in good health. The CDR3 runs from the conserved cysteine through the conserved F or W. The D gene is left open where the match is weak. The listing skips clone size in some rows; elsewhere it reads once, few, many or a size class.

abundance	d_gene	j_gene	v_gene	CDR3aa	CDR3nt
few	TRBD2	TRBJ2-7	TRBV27	CASSLRRTSPYEQYF	TGTGCCAGCAGTTTACGCAGGACTAGTCCCTACGAGCAGTACTTC
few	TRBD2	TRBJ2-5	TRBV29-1	CSVEEAGVEETQYF	TGCAGCGTTGAAGAAGCGGGAGTGGAAGAGACCCAGTACTTC
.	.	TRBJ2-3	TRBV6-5	CASSFGAGSWRDTQYF	TGTGCCAGCAGTTTTGGGGCAGGGTCCTGGAGAGATACGCAGTATTTT
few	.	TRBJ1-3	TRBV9	CASSDRTSGNTIYF	TGTGCCAGCAGCGATAGGACCTCTGGAAACACCATATATTTT
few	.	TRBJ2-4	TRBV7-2	CASSLPGNIHYF	TGTGCCAGCAGCTTACCTGGAAACATTCATTACTTC
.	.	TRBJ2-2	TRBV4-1	CASSQSQFVDTGELFF	TGCGCCAGCAGCCAATCGCAATTTGTGGACACCGGGGAGCTGTTTTTT
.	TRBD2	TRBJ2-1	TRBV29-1	CSVRRTSGRVEEQFF	TGCAGCGTCCGCCGGACTAGCGGGAGGGTCGAAGAGCAGTTCTTC
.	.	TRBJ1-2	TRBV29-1	CSAVKDYGYTF	TGCAGCGCCGTCAAGGACTATGGCTACACCTTC
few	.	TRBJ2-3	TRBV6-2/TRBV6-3	CASSSPVGRDTQYF	TGTGCCAGCAGTTCCCCGGTAGGGCGAGATACGCAGTATTTT
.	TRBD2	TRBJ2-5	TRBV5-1	CASTLTPGLAQETQYF	TGCGCCAGCACCTTAACTCCGGGACTAGCGCAAGAGACCCAGTACTTC
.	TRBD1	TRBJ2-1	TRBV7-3	CASSLQGYSYNEQFF	TGTGCCAGCAGCCTACAGGGGTACTCCTACAATGAGCAGTTCTTC